This T cell receptor beta chain was obtained from a study of ipilimumab plus nivolumab after autologous stem cell transplantation. Study-wide background: Typical patient got 5 ipilimumab doses and seven to nine nivolumab doses (median). The DLBCL cohort had primary refractory and relapsed disease, with 18-month progression-free survival of approximately 83% and 30%.

CDR1 is MNHNS, CDR2 SASEGT, per germline. CDR3 size: 16 residues. Trimming removed 0 bases from V and 4 bases from J; junction bases left unmatched: 5. Clones were sequenced by immunoSEQ multiplex PCR, and TCRdb holds only the in-frame ones, with some missing. The sample holds 17,000 or so clones, under 85% seen once. Starting 14 to 28 days after autologous transplant, ipilimumab 1 mg/kg was given. This clonotype was sampled from a male donor with diffuse large B-cell lymphoma. This chain uses TRBV6-1 with TRBJ2-3, with 9 bases that match TRBD1. Sequenced here: PBMCs, sampled in a trial of ipilimumab plus nivolumab as post-transplant consolidation. CDR3 sequence reads: CASSEAAGQGADTQYF. The CDR3 DNA reads as TGTGCCAGCAGTGAAGCGGCGGGACAGGGCGCAGATACGCAGTATTTT.